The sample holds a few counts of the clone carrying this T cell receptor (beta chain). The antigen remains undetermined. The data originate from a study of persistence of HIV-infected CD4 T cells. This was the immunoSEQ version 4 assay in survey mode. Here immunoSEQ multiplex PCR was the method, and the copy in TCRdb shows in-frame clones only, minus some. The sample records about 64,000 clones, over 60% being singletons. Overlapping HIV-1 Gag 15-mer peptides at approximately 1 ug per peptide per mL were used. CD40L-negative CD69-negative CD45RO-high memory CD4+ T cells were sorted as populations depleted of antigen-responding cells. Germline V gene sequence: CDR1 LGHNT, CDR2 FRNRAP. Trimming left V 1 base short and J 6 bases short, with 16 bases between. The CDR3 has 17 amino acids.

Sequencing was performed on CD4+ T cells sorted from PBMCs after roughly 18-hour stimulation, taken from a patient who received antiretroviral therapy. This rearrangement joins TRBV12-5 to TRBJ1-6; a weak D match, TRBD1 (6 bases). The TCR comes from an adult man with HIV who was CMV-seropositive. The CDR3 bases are TGTGCTAGTGGTTTGGCCCGGACAGCCGGCGGTAATTCACCCCTCCACTTT. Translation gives CASGLARTAGGNSPLHF.